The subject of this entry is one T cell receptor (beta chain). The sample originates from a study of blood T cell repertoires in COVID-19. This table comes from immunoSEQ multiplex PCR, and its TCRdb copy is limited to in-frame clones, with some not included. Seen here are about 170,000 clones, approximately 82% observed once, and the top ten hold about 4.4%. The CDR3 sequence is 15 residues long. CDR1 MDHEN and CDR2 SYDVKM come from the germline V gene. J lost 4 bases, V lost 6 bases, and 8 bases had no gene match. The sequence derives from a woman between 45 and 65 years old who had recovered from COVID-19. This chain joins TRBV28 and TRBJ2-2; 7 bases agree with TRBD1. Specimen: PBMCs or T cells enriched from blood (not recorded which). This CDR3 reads CASSLRDRFTGELFF. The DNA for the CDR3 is TGTGCCAGCAGCCTCCGGGACAGATTCACCGGGGAGCTGTTTTTT.